Each of the 18 T cell receptor beta chains below was sequenced from the same sample in a study of T cells after posttransplantation cyclophosphamide. Assay: immunoSEQ multiplex PCR; the TCRdb copy retains only in-frame clones and omits some. The profile covers 36,000 or so clones, none occurring a single time. The source material was PBMCs. The receptors stem from a girl under 18 in good health, CMV-negative, and a related stem cell transplant donor.

This clone was seen repeatedly, ten times or more. This sequence joins TRBV6-1 and TRBJ1-1; D is ambiguous. With 6 bases removed from V and 4 bases from J, the gap between germline ends came to 9 bases. The germline V gene has CDR1 MNHNS and CDR2 SASEGT. This CDR3 has 12 amino acids. CDR3 sequence (DNA): TGTGCCAGCAGCGGGGTAGGCACTGAAGCTTTCTTT. Translation gives CASSGVGTEAFF.

This clone was counted at least ten times. The chain combines TRBV7-3 with TRBJ2-6; D remains ambiguous. Trimming removed 5 bases from V and 3 bases from J, with 11 bases in between. CDR3 size: 15 residues. Per germline, CDR1 SGHTA and CDR2 FQGTGA. CDR3 loop: CASSPRWSGANVLTF. The DNA of the CDR3 is TGTGCCAGCAGCCCCCGTTGGAGTGGGGCCAACGTCCTGACTTTC.

This clone has a count of ten or more. This chain connects TRBV4-1 to TRBJ1-4; 8 bases map to TRBD1. The CDR3 sequence is 17 residues long. Germline V gene sequence: CDR1 MGHRA, CDR2 YSYEKL. V lost 0 bases and J lost 3; bases outside the gene matches: 6. The CDR3 region has the DNA TGCGCCAGCAGCCAAGACTATACAGGGGGGTCTAATGAAAAACTGTTTTTT. It codes for CASSQDYTGGSNEKLFF.

This clone was seen repeatedly, ten times or more. J is TRBJ2-3 and V is TRBV5-4; D is uncertain. The CDR3 has 12 residues. V lost 2 bases and J lost 4, with 5 bases in between. The germline CDR1 and CDR2 sequences are SGHNT and YYREEE (reference sequence). CDR3 DNA sequence: TGTGCCAGCAGCTTTCCCGCAGATACGCAGTATTTT. Its translation is CASSFPADTQYF.

This clone has more than one count but fewer than ten. This rearrangement joins TRBV6-4 to TRBJ2-3; 10 bases are a match to TRBD2. The germline V gene encodes CDR1 MRHNA and CDR2 SNTAGT. The CDR3 loop spans 14 amino acids. The ends lost 6 bases at V and 7 bases at J; junction bases unmatched: 7. CDR3 region: CASSTSGERHTQYF. CDR3 nucleotide sequence: TGTGCCAGCAGCACTAGCGGGGAACGACATACGCAGTATTTT.

This clone was observed a few times. The V gene is TRBV13, the J gene TRBJ2-3; 9 nucleotides align to TRBD2. The CDR3 totals 16 residues. Germline assignment: CDR1 PRHDT and CDR2 FYEKMQ (reference sequence). Unmatched junction bases numbered 5, after V lost 0 bases and J lost 4 bases. The CDR3 nucleotides are TGTGCCAGCAGCTTAGGGCGCGGGGGGGCCGCAGATACGCAGTATTTT. Translation gives CASSLGRGGAADTQYF.

This clone was picked up a small number of times. The chain links TRBV18 to TRBJ2-7; 11 bases line up with TRBD2. The germline V gene has CDR1 KGHSH and CDR2 LQKENI. With 3 bases clipped from V and 7 bases from J, the junction kept 14 bases outside the gene matches. This CDR3 region has 17 residues. CDR3 protein: CASSPLPPFLAGGEQYF. As DNA, the CDR3 is TGTGCCAGCTCACCGCTCCCCCCTTTCCTAGCGGGAGGTGAGCAGTACTTC.

This clone has a count of ten or more. The chain recombines TRBV2 with TRBJ2-2, with D perhaps TRBD1 (6 bases). V lost 6 bases and J 8 bases, leaving 13 bases between the germline ends. CDR3 length: 13 amino acids. CDR1 and CDR2 from the germline V gene are SNHLY and FYNNEI. CDR3 protein: CASREQGRGELFF. The CDR3 DNA is TGTGCCAGCAGGGAACAGGGTCGGGGGGAGCTGTTTTTT.

There are a few counts of this clone. The chain uses TRBV28 and TRBJ1-6; 8 bases line up with TRBD1. The CDR3 consists of 12 residues. The J segment lost 7 bases and the V segment lost 11 bases, leaving 4 bases of the junction unmatched. Germline V gene data show CDR1 as MDHEN and CDR2 as SYDVKM. CDR3 residues: CAEQGENSPLHF. CDR3 DNA: TGTGCCGAACAGGGGGAAAATTCACCCCTCCACTTT.

This clone has a count of ten or more. V and J are TRBV5-1 and TRBJ2-3; 14 bases are shared with TRBD2. There are 16 residues in the CDR3. In germline, CDR1 is SGHRS, CDR2 YFSETQ. Trimming cost V 4 bases and J 4 bases; bases outside gene matches: 5. The CDR3 DNA reads as TGCGCCAGCAGCGTCCGACTAGCGGGGGGGCCAGATACGCAGTATTTT. Translated, it gives CASSVRLAGGPDTQYF.

The table lists this clone with many counts. The V and J genes are TRBV11-2 and TRBJ1-4; 7 nucleotides align to TRBD1. J lost 4 bases, V lost 3 bases, and 8 bases had no gene match. The V gene's germline CDR1 is SGHAT and CDR2 FQNNGV. The CDR3 loop spans 16 amino acids. The CDR3 DNA sequence: TGTGCCAGCAGCTTTAGAGGAGGACAGGATAATGAAAAACTGTTTTTT. Residues: CASSFRGGQDNEKLFF.

In the case of this clone: One end of the junction fails to match germline, which may point to a read error. The rearrangement links TRBV7-9 to TRBJ1-2; D ambiguous. This CDR3 is 17 amino acids long. Germline V gene lookup returns CDR1 SEHNR and CDR2 FQNEAQ (reference sequence). Written as DNA, the CDR3 is TGTGCCAGCAGCTTAGAGAGTCGGCGGAGGACCCTCTATGGCTACATCTTC. Amino acids: CASSLESRRRTLYGYIF.

This clone was found a few times. The chain links TRBV6-5 to TRBJ1-2; D may be TRBD1 (6 bases). CDR3 length equals 14 residues. Trimming shortened V by 6 bases and J by 4 bases, and 15 bases separated the two germline ends. The germline gives CDR1 MNHEY, CDR2 SVGAGI. The CDR3 region is CASRPQDRLYGYTF. CDR3 sequence (DNA): TGTGCCAGCAGACCCCAAGACAGGCTCTATGGCTACACCTTC.

This clone was counted many times. CDR3 DNA sequence: TGTGCCAGCACCCCTCACCCGACAGGGACCTATGGCTACACCTTC. It encodes CASTPHPTGTYGYTF. The chain joins TRBV6-5 to TRBJ1-2, with 7 nucleotides matching TRBD1. The CDR3 contains 15 residues. Germline V lookup: CDR1 MNHEY, CDR2 SVGAGI. V was clipped by 7 bases and J by 4 bases; unmatched bases: 12.

The sample holds many counts of this clone. The V gene is TRBV7-2, the J gene TRBJ2-5, with 10 bases that match TRBD2. With V trimmed by 4 bases and J by 2 bases, 4 bases remained unmatched. The V gene's germline CDR1 is SGHTA and CDR2 FQGNSA. The CDR3 consists of 15 residues. DNA for the CDR3: TGTGCCAGCAGCTGGAGGACTAGCGGACAAGAGACCCAGTACTTC. Its translation: CASSWRTSGQETQYF.

The CDR3 DNA sequence: TGTGCCAGCAGTGAAGGATTAGCGGGGTTAGAGACCCAGTACTTC. Its protein is CASSEGLAGLETQYF. The chain recombines TRBV2 with TRBJ2-5; TRBD2 agrees at 8 bases. The CDR3 covers 15 residues. The germline V gene has CDR1 SNHLY and CDR2 FYNNEI. V shed 1 base, J shed 4 bases, and the junction held 5 bases outside the gene matches.

This clone was counted only a few times. The CDR3 region has the DNA TGTGCCTGGAGTGTACGAGGGACAGTGAACTATGGCTACACCTTC. It specifies CAWSVRGTVNYGYTF. This chain joins TRBV30 and TRBJ1-2, with TRBD1 matching 7 bases. Germline CDR1 GTSNPN, CDR2 SVGIG (reference sequence). The ends lost 0 bases at V and 2 bases at J; junction bases unmatched: 6. CDR3 length equals 15 residues.

The chain links TRBV15 to TRBJ2-1, with D possibly being TRBD2 (6 bases). Germline V gives CDR1 LNHNV, CDR2 YYDKDF (reference sequence). V was trimmed by 0 bases and J by 5 bases, leaving 11 bases between them. The CDR3 is made up of 15 amino acids. DNA for the CDR3: TGTGCCACCAGCAGAGACCGGGACTCACACAATGAGCAGTTCTTC. Protein product: CATSRDRDSHNEQFF.